What follows are 10 T cell receptor beta chains derived from one specimen sequenced in a study of blood T cell repertoires in COVID-19. The table came from immunoSEQ multiplex PCR; TCRdb's copy has only in-frame clones and leaves some out. This repertoire shows about 100,000 clones, 90% found once; its top ten account for 1.5% to 2%. The specimen was peripheral blood. The receptors stem from a man aged 55 to 70 with acute or convalescent COVID-19.

V is TRBV7-9 and J is TRBJ2-2; 9 bases match TRBD2. Trimming at V came to 7 bases and at J to 3 bases, leaving 12 bases not matched to a gene. The CDR3 covers 17 residues. Germline V gene sequence: CDR1 SEHNR, CDR2 FQNEAQ (reference sequence). CDR3 in amino acids: CASNSRDLAGHTGELFF. Written as DNA, the CDR3 is TGTGCCAGCAACTCAAGGGACCTAGCGGGACACACCGGGGAGCTGTTTTTT.

A word on this clone: One end of the junction is discordant with germline, which a read error may explain. V usage is TRBV2 and J usage is TRBJ2-7; maybe TRBD2 (7 bases). Germline values: CDR1 SNHLY, CDR2 FYNNEI. The CDR3 contains 13 residues. This CDR3 reads CASSEEGGGEQHF. The DNA for the CDR3 is TGTGCCAGCAGTGAAGAGGGGGGAGGGGAGCAGCACTTC.

This clone was found once. The gene calls are TRBV11-3 and TRBJ2-7; weak D call: TRBD1 (6 bases). Trimming shortened V by 1 base and J by 5 bases, and 9 bases separated the two germline ends. CDR3 length: 13 amino acids. Germline V gives CDR1 SGHNT, CDR2 YENEEA. CDR3 bases: TGTGCCAGCAGCTTAGGGGGGCAGGACGAGCAGTACTTC. This encodes CASSLGGQDEQYF.

This rearrangement joins TRBV29-1 to TRBJ2-1, with TRBD2 matching over 14 bases. Germline lookup yields CDR1 SQVTM and CDR2 ANQGSEA. The length of the CDR3 is 14 residues. J lost 10 bases, V lost 4 bases, and 6 bases had no gene match. CDR3 loop: CSVGGLAGVGEQFF. CDR3 bases: TGCAGCGTTGGGGGACTAGCGGGGGTGGGAGAGCAGTTCTTC.

The rearrangement uses TRBV28 and TRBJ2-7; no clear D gene. Trimming removed 1 base at V and 3 bases at J, with 4 bases between. This CDR3 region has 12 residues. CDR1 is MDHEN, CDR2 SYDVKM, per germline. The CDR3 DNA is TGTGCCAGCAGTTTATCTCGCTACGAGCAGTACTTC. It is translated as CASSLSRYEQYF.

The CDR3 DNA sequence: TGTGCCAGCAGCTTGATACCCGGGGACAGGGGGCGTAGGGAGGGCTATGGCTACACCTTC. Encoded protein: CASSLIPGDRGRREGYGYTF. The chain has TRBV7-3 and TRBJ1-2, with 12 bases identical to TRBD1. CDR1 is SGHTA and CDR2 is FQGTGA in the germline V gene. The junction had 18 bases not matched to a gene; V was cut back by 3 bases and J by 4 bases. The CDR3 extends over 20 amino acids. Supplemented by reference TRBV7-3 and TRBJ1-2, the full variable domain reads GAGVSQTPSNKVTEKGKYVELRCDPISGHTALYWYRQSLGQGPEFLIYFQGTGAADDSGLPNDRFFAVRPEGSVSTLKIQRTERGDSAVYLCASSLIPGDRGRREGYGYTFGSGTRLTVV.

This clone was counted once. This chain joins TRBV19 and TRBJ1-5, with D tentatively TRBD1 (5 bases). CDR1 is LNHDA and CDR2 is SQIVND in the germline V gene (reference sequence). This CDR3 region has 15 residues. V dropped 3 bases and J dropped 2 bases, with 11 bases sitting between them. As DNA, the CDR3 is TGTGCCAGTAGTATCGTTACGGGGGGCAATCAGCCCCAGCATTTT. Translated: CASSIVTGGNQPQHF.

As DNA, the CDR3 is TGTGCCAGCAGCGATGGGGACAGCGCTCAAGAGACCCAGTACTTC. Translation: CASSDGDSAQETQYF. The rearrangement joins TRBV7-9 to TRBJ2-5; 7 nucleotides line up with TRBD1. The CDR3 length is 15 residues. With V trimmed by 5 bases and J by 2 bases, 8 bases remained unmatched. Germline V gene sequence: CDR1 SEHNR, CDR2 FQNEAQ (reference sequence).

This clone was seen only once. J is TRBJ2-7 and V is TRBV5-1, with D unresolved. The V gene lost 7 bases and the J gene lost 3 bases, with 8 bases spanning the gap. The germline V gene encodes CDR1 SGHRS and CDR2 YFSETQ. CDR3 length equals 11 residues. CDR3 in DNA: TGCGCCAGCGGTACTGGCTACGAGCAGTACTTC. Protein sequence: CASGTGYEQYF.

The V call is TRBV5-6, the J call TRBJ2-7, with TRBD2 identical over 7 bases. V trimming: 0 bases; J trimming: 4 bases; junction bases outside the gene matches: 4. The CDR3 has 14 amino acids. The V gene's germline CDR1 is SGHDT and CDR2 YYEEEE. CDR3 sequence reads: CASSLGGSDYEQYF. CDR3 nucleotides: TGTGCCAGCAGCTTGGGCGGGAGTGATTACGAGCAGTACTTC.